The 29 T cell receptor beta chains in this list originate from one sample, sequenced in a study of molecular identifiers for immune sequencing clone quantification. TCRdb re-derived calls from the PCR reads in MiXCR, one entry per CDR3 protein. The sample has about 510,000 distinct CDR3 sequences; roughly 24% are singletons. What was sequenced was naive CD8+ T cells from blood, with Jurkat cell RNA spiked in. Subset specified: FACS-sorted CD8+CD4-CCR7+CD45RA+ naive T cells. These receptors were collected from a human donor in good health. Some libraries in this study had Jurkat cell RNA spiked in.

The table lists this clonotype with many counts. J is TRBJ2-3 and V is TRBV6-2 or TRBV6-3, with 12 bases that match TRBD2. Germline V gives CDR1 MNHEY, CDR2 SVGEGT. The V gene end was trimmed by 6 bases and the J gene end by 5 bases; junction bases not matched to a gene: 6. This CDR3 is built from 15 residues. DNA for the CDR3: TGTGCCAGCAGGAAGACTAGCGGGAGTCTAGATACGCAGTATTTT. This translates into CASRKTSGSLDTQYF.

This chain joins TRBV2 and TRBJ2-3, with 11 positions matching TRBD2. The CDR3 is 15 residues long. Germline V gene data show CDR1 as SNHLY and CDR2 as FYNNEI. J gave up 4 bases and V 6 bases, and 6 bases lay outside the gene matches. CDR3 sequence (DNA): TGTGCCAGCAGAGCTAGCGGGAGGAGGTCAGATACGCAGTATTTT. It specifies CASRASGRRSDTQYF.

The genes are TRBV5-6 and TRBJ2-7; D gene uncertain. The CDR3 contains 14 residues. V dropped 4 bases and J dropped 0 bases, with 11 bases sitting between them. Germline-derived CDR1 and CDR2 are SGHDT and YYEEEE. CDR3 region: CASSGRWASYEQYF. In nucleotides, the CDR3 is TGTGCCAGCAGCGGCCGGTGGGCCTCCTACGAGCAGTACTTC.

The V gene is TRBV12-3 or TRBV12-4, the J gene TRBJ2-3; either TRBD1 or TRBD2 may fit D (5 bases each). This CDR3 has 14 residues. V was shortened by 7 bases and J by 6 bases, with 17 bases between the two germline ends. CDR3 nucleotide sequence: TGTGCCAGCACCATGGGACCCGGTGATGATACGCAGTATTTT. The encoded protein is CASTMGPGDDTQYF.

To note about this clonotype: Possible read error: a much larger clone is one base away. The chain recombines TRBV20-1 with TRBJ2-1, with D hard to call. V was trimmed by 0 bases and J by 4 bases, leaving 13 bases between them. CDR3 length: 15 amino acids. CDR1 and CDR2 (germline): DFQATT, SNEGSKA (reference sequence). The CDR3 region is CSARDLPRAYNEQFF. The CDR3 nucleotides read TGCAGTGCTAGAGATCTCCCACGGGCTTACAATGAGCAGTTCTTC.

The sample holds a few counts of this clonotype. V and J are TRBV4-3 and TRBJ2-7, with a possible D match to TRBD2 (6 bases). V lost 0 bases and J lost 2, with 14 bases in between. The CDR3 totals 16 residues. Germline assignment: CDR1 LGHNA and CDR2 YSLEER. The DNA for the CDR3 is TGCGCCAGCAGCCAAGATCTCGGGGGTCATGCCTACGAGCAGTACTTC. Amino acids: CASSQDLGGHAYEQYF.

The gene calls are TRBV4-3 and TRBJ1-1; D uncertain. The length of the CDR3 is 15 residues. The germline CDR1 and CDR2 sequences are LGHNA and YSLEER. V lost 0 bases and J 4 bases, leaving 12 bases between the germline ends. The CDR3 DNA reads TGCGCCAGCAGCCAAGATTATGGTGGCTGCACTGAAGCTTTCTTT. Translation: CASSQDYGGCTEAFF.

With regard to this clonotype: Just one base apart from a much larger clone, this may be a read error. The rearrangement links TRBV6-1 to TRBJ1-1; TRBD1 is a possible D gene (6 bases). This CDR3 is built from 16 residues. Germline lookup yields CDR1 MNHNS and CDR2 SASEGT. The CDR3 DNA reads as TGTGCCGGCAGTGAATCTTGGTCAGGGGAGAACACTGAAGCTTTCTTT. Encoded protein: CAGSESWSGENTEAFF.

Comment on this clonotype: Given a much more abundant clone one base away, this may be a read error. CDR3 residues: CAGHRDALTDTQYF. The CDR3 DNA follows: TGTGCCGGTCACCGGGACGCTCTCACAGATACGCAGTATTTT. This sequence joins TRBV2 and TRBJ2-3; D is possibly TRBD1 or TRBD2 (5 bases each). CDR1 and CDR2 from the germline V gene are SNHLY and FYNNEI. The CDR3 runs to 14 residues. The V end lost 11 bases, the J end lost 2 bases, and 17 bases lay between the germline ends.

This clonotype was recorded at least ten times. The chain joins TRBV6-6 to TRBJ2-7; 11 bases agree with TRBD2. Trimming at V came to 11 bases and at J to 2 bases, leaving 2 bases not matched to a gene. CDR1 is MNHNY, CDR2 SVGAGI, per germline (reference sequence). The CDR3 spans 12 residues. The CDR3 DNA reads as TGTGCCGTGGGACTAGCGGCCTACGAGCAGTACTTC. It specifies CAVGLAAYEQYF.

Concerning this clonotype: A clone one base away is much larger, so this may be a read error. This chain joins TRBV11-2 and TRBJ2-3; D may be TRBD1 or TRBD2 (5 bases each). The CDR3 is 16 amino acids. V lost 1 base to trimming and J lost 4 bases, with 15 bases between them. From germline, CDR1 is SGHAT and CDR2 FQNNGV. The CDR3 sequence: CASSLGPGTSADTQYF. In DNA form, the CDR3 reads TGTGCCAGCAGCTTAGGTCCCGGGACCAGCGCAGATACGCAGTATTTT.

Worth noting for this clonotype: Possible read error: a much larger clone is one base away. The V gene is TRBV20-1, the J gene TRBJ2-3; D not resolved. V was shortened by 1 base and J by 6 bases, with 20 bases between the two germline ends. The CDR3 is 16 amino acids. Germline V gene data show CDR1 as DFQATT and CDR2 as SNEGSKA (reference sequence). The CDR3 is CSARVGARGDEDTQYF. CDR3 sequence (DNA): TGCAGTGCTAGAGTTGGAGCGAGAGGCGATGAGGATACGCAGTATTTT.

This clonotype was seen repeatedly, ten times or more. The chain recombines TRBV29-1 with TRBJ2-2; 10 bases map to TRBD2. This CDR3 spans 15 amino acids. V lost 4 bases, J lost 5 bases, and 7 bases stayed unmatched. The V gene's germline CDR1 is SQVTM and CDR2 ANQGSEA. This CDR3 is CSVVLLAGETGELFF. CDR3 DNA: TGCAGCGTTGTGTTGCTAGCGGGAGAAACCGGGGAGCTGTTTTTT.

This chain uses TRBV19 with TRBJ1-5, with D perhaps TRBD1 (5 bases). Germline values: CDR1 LNHDA, CDR2 SQIVND (reference sequence). Trimming removed 8 bases at V and 4 bases at J, with 15 bases between. The CDR3 spans 14 residues. Here the CDR3 reads CASRWGRGNQPQHF. The CDR3 nucleotides read TGTGCCAGTCGCTGGGGGAGGGGAAATCAGCCCCAGCATTTT.

This chain uses TRBV11-2 with TRBJ1-2; unclear D gene. Trimming pared 2 bases from V and 5 bases from J, leaving 6 bases between. The CDR3 sequence is 12 residues long. The germline V gene encodes CDR1 SGHAT and CDR2 FQNNGV. The CDR3 region is CASSLQEYGYTF. The CDR3 DNA sequence: TGTGCCAGCAGCTTACAGGAGTATGGCTACACCTTC.

The chain is built from TRBV20-1 and TRBJ2-1, with 10 bases fitting TRBD2. CDR3 length: 15 amino acids. CDR1 and CDR2 (germline): DFQATT, SNEGSKA (reference sequence). V shed 0 bases and J 10 bases; nucleotides not matched to a gene: 9. The CDR3 reads CSARDRPSGRGEQFF. The CDR3 DNA reads TGCAGTGCTAGAGATCGGCCTAGCGGGAGAGGCGAGCAGTTCTTC.

The chain has TRBV5-6 and TRBJ2-2, with 12 bases that match TRBD2. The V segment lost 5 bases and the J segment 2 bases; nucleotides outside the gene matches: 1. Germline CDR1 reads SGHDT; CDR2 reads YYEEEE. The CDR3 contains 15 residues. CDR3 DNA: TGTGCCAGCAGACTAGCGGGAGGAAACACCGGGGAGCTGTTTTTT. This codes for CASRLAGGNTGELFF.

As to this clonotype: Possible read error: a much larger clone is one base away. The chain is built from TRBV5-1 and TRBJ2-7, with D possibly being TRBD1 (6 bases). This CDR3 contains 14 residues. Germline lookup yields CDR1 SGHRS and CDR2 YFSETQ. The CDR3 is CANSWTTGSYEQYF. The DNA for the CDR3 is TGCGCCAACAGCTGGACGACAGGATCCTACGAGCAGTACTTC.

This clonotype has ten or more counts. For the CDR3, the DNA is TGTGCCAGCAGCTTGAGTGGGGGTCGCGAGCAGTACTTC. Amino acid sequence: CASSLSGGREQYF. The V and J genes are TRBV5-4 and TRBJ2-7; D is perhaps TRBD1 or TRBD2 (5 bases each). V was cut by 1 base and J by 6 bases, with 11 bases left in between. The CDR3 spans 13 residues. CDR1 and CDR2 (germline): SGHNT, YYREEE (reference sequence). The variable domain in full, completed from reference TRBV5-4 and TRBJ2-7, reads ETGVTQSPTHLIKTRGQQVTLRCSSQSGHNTVSWYQQALGQGPQFIFQYYREEENGRGNFPPRFSGLQFPNYSSELNVNALELDDSALYLCASSLSGGREQYFGPGTRLTVT.

This clonotype was counted ten times or more. CDR3 coding DNA: TGCGCCAGCAGCTTGGAGGCCTCTAGTTACAATGAGCAGTTCTTC. The encoded protein is CASSLEASSYNEQFF. V gene TRBV5-1 combines with J gene TRBJ2-1; D not resolved. The ends were cut back, 0 bases at V and 4 bases at J, with 11 bases in the middle. Germline V gives CDR1 SGHRS, CDR2 YFSETQ. The CDR3 totals 15 residues.

The chain links TRBV4-1 to TRBJ2-7, with TRBD1 matching 7 bases. Germline CDR1 is MGHRA and CDR2 is YSYEKL. The length of the CDR3 is 15 residues. V was pared by 0 bases and J by 4 bases, with 6 bases of the junction left unmatched. CDR3 sequence: CASSQDIGQAYEQYF. For the CDR3, the DNA is TGCGCCAGCAGCCAAGATATAGGACAGGCTTACGAGCAGTACTTC.

This clonotype appeared a few times. The V and J genes are TRBV9 and TRBJ2-1, with a weak D call TRBD1 (5 bases). V lost 1 base and J lost 9, with 8 bases in between. CDR1 and CDR2 from the germline V gene are SGDLS and YYNGEE. The CDR3 is made up of 12 amino acids. CDR3 in amino acids: CASSVQGFEQFF. CDR3 sequence (DNA): TGTGCCAGCAGCGTACAGGGATTTGAGCAGTTCTTC.

The chain is built from TRBV6-1 and TRBJ2-7, with a weak D call TRBD1 (5 bases). CDR3 length: 12 residues. The ends were cut back, 7 bases at V and 3 bases at J, with 10 bases in the middle. Germline CDR1 and CDR2: MNHNS and SASEGT. DNA for the CDR3: TGTGCCAGCACCACGACAGACTACGAGCAGTACTTC. Protein: CASTTTDYEQYF.

The chain combines TRBV12-3 or TRBV12-4 with TRBJ1-5; D may be TRBD1 (6 bases). The V end lost 6 bases, the J end lost 1 base, and 13 bases lay between the germline ends. The CDR3 spans 15 residues. In DNA form, the CDR3 reads TGTGCCAGCAGACCTGACAGGACGAGCAATCAGCCCCAGCATTTT. Protein: CASRPDRTSNQPQHF.

This clonotype was recorded at least ten times. The CDR3 sequence: CASSLRTLKTQYF. CDR3 DNA: TGTGCCAGCAGTTTAAGGACTCTGAAGACCCAGTACTTC. The chain recombines TRBV28 with TRBJ2-5; D is possibly TRBD2 (5 bases). V lost 2 bases and J lost 6, with 10 bases in between. The CDR3 runs 13 residues. Germline CDR1 and CDR2: MDHEN and SYDVKM.

This clonotype was seen a few times. This chain connects TRBV7-6 to TRBJ2-7; 8 bases agree with TRBD1. The CDR3 sequence is 14 residues long. Germline CDR1 is SGHVS and CDR2 is FNYEAQ. The V segment lost 8 bases and the J segment 3 bases; nucleotides outside the gene matches: 9. The CDR3 here is CASSKDRVSYEQYF. The CDR3 nucleotides read TGTGCCAGCTCGAAGGACAGGGTCAGCTACGAGCAGTACTTC. The full variable domain, with the rest looked up from reference TRBV7-6 and TRBJ2-7, is GAGVSQSPRYKVTKRGQDVALRCDPISGHVSLYWYRQALGQGPEFLTYFNYEAQQDKSGLPNDRFSAERPEGSISTLTIQRTEQRDSAMYRCASSKDRVSYEQYFGPGTRLTVT.

This CDR3 is CASARGGQGLSETQYF. As DNA, the CDR3 is TGTGCTAGTGCCCGAGGGGGACAGGGGCTTTCGGAGACCCAGTACTTC. The gene calls are TRBV12-5 and TRBJ2-5; 10 bases align to TRBD1. V trimming: 7 bases; J trimming: 5 bases; junction bases outside the gene matches: 13. Germline CDR1 and CDR2: LGHNT and FRNRAP. The CDR3 length is 16 residues.

This clonotype was seen many times. This sequence joins TRBV13 and TRBJ2-2, with TRBD2 as a possible D gene (6 bases). The V end was cut by 6 bases, the J end by 1 base, with 9 bases between. The CDR3 runs 14 residues. CDR1 is PRHDT, CDR2 FYEKMQ, per germline (reference sequence). This CDR3 is CASREGMNTGELFF. CDR3 nucleotide sequence: TGTGCCAGCAGGGAGGGGATGAACACCGGGGAGCTGTTTTTT. Filled out from reference TRBV13 and TRBJ2-2, the complete variable domain reads AAGVIQSPRHLIKEKRETATLKCYPIPRHDTVYWYQQGPGQDPQFLISFYEKMQSDKGSIPDRFSAQQFSDYHSELNMSSLELGDSALYFCASREGMNTGELFFGEGSRLTVL.

This clonotype was recorded at least ten times. The CDR3 here is CASSRTGSSYNEQFF. The CDR3 bases are TGCGCCAGCAGCCGTACAGGTAGCTCCTACAATGAGCAGTTCTTC. The chain uses TRBV4-1 and TRBJ2-1; D is perhaps TRBD1 (5 bases). This CDR3 comprises 15 residues. CDR1 is MGHRA, CDR2 YSYEKL, per germline. Trimming stripped 4 bases from V and 0 bases from J, with 10 bases between.